The clone carrying this T cell receptor (beta chain) was seen a few times. Unique molecular identifiers featured in how the TCRbeta library was prepared. TCRdb reprocessed the PCR reads with MiXCR, giving one entry per CDR3 protein. Seen here are some 460,000 distinct CDR3 sequences, roughly 15% observed once, and the top ten hold 25% to 35%. With 2 bases removed from V and 8 bases from J, the gap between germline ends came to 16 bases. Germline-derived CDR1 and CDR2 are SEHNR and FQNEAQ (reference sequence). This CDR3 has 15 residues. The data were taken from a study of T-cell reconstitution after alpha-beta-depleted transplantation in children.

Here the sequenced sample was PBMCs, mostly from graft donor cells, taken 360 days after TCRalphabeta/CD19-depleted stem cell transplant. This TCR was sampled from a boy less than two years old who had a stem cell transplant for Wiskott-Aldrich syndrome, so the T cells may come from the graft donor. V gene TRBV7-9 combines with J gene TRBJ2-1; tentatively, D is TRBD2 (6 bases). This CDR3 is CASSLWRLTGDEQFF. CDR3 sequence (DNA): TGTGCCAGCAGCTTATGGAGGTTAACGGGAGATGAGCAGTTCTTC.